This T cell receptor beta chain was observed in a study of T cells after yellow fever vaccination. Germline lookup yields CDR1 MDHEN and CDR2 SYDVKM. V lost 2 bases and J 7 bases, leaving 9 bases between the germline ends. This CDR3 comprises 12 residues. This clonotype was found many times. In TCRdb, the 5' RACE reads were re-called with MiXCR into one record per CDR3 protein. The sample lists roughly 110,000 distinct CDR3 sequences; around 8% were seen once. The specimen comprised CD8+ T cells sorted from PBMCs, sampled 45 days after the yellow fever booster vaccination. The receptor was derived from a man aged 25-45 years who received the YFV17D yellow fever vaccine. This sequence joins TRBV28 and TRBJ2-7; D gene ambiguous. The DNA for the CDR3 is TGTGCCAGCAGTTTAGGGGATGGGGAGCAGTACTTC. This encodes CASSLGDGEQYF.